Included here is one TCR beta chain sequence, with context. No antigen is known for it. One end of the junction fails to match germline, which may point to a read error. This CDR3 has 15 residues. Germline CDR1 and CDR2: DFQATT and SNEGSKA (reference sequence). This sample is part of a study of tumor and adjacent non-tumor tissue in lung cancer. A modified ARM-PCR protocol with three rounds of nested PCR amplified TCRbeta. TCRdb recomputed calls from the multiplex PCR reads with MiXCR, one row per CDR3 protein. Of under 85,000 distinct CDR3 sequences listed, less than 85% are singletons. Points from the study as a whole: Higher tumor TCR diversity was associated with shorter survival.

This sample's RNA came from whole unsorted tissue. Distant lung tissue was collected more than 3 cm away from the tumor edge. Donors were chemotherapy-naive, newly diagnosed lung cancer surgical patients in China, August–late 2014. The V and J genes are TRBV20-1 and TRBJ2-7, with 12 bases identical to TRBD2. The J call may be in error: the DNA end matches TRBJ2-1 better. Sequencing was done on a sample of distant non-tumor lung tissue. This clonotype originated in a man in his 70s with non-small cell lung cancer. DNA of the CDR3: TGCAGTGTTAGAGAAGGACTAGCGGGGACCTGCAAGCAGTTCTTC. Protein: CSVREGLAGTCKQFF.